Following are 2 T cell receptor beta chains from one sample sequenced in a study of blood T cell repertoires in COVID-19. Assay: immunoSEQ multiplex PCR; the TCRdb copy retains only in-frame clones and omits some. The sample includes some 280,000 clones, approximately 91% of them seen just once. Material: peripheral blood. The receptor set was obtained from a woman in her thirties or forties who had recovered from COVID-19.

The rearrangement links TRBV5-1 to TRBJ2-1; TRBD2 agrees at 11 bases. The trim removed 2 bases at V and 2 bases at J, leaving 0 bases unmatched. The CDR3 spans 15 residues. Germline assignment: CDR1 SGHRS and CDR2 YFSETQ. The CDR3 sequence: CASSLLAGAYNEQFF. CDR3 nucleotides: TGCGCCAGCAGCTTACTAGCGGGAGCCTACAATGAGCAGTTCTTC.

The V and J genes are TRBV10-1 and TRBJ1-5, with D tentatively TRBD1 (5 bases). The CDR3 has 17 residues. Germline-derived CDR1 and CDR2 are WNHNN and SYGVQD (reference sequence). Trimming pared 9 bases from V and 3 bases from J, leaving 24 bases between. The CDR3 DNA reads TGCGCCAGGGATGAGGCCGCTGGCGACAGTCACAATCAGCCCCAGCATTTT. Translated: CARDEAAGDSHNQPQHF.